What follows are 25 T cell receptor beta chains derived from one specimen sequenced in a study of shared clonotypes between healthy human individuals. Sequencing was performed with immunoSEQ multiplex PCR; in TCRdb, only in-frame clones are kept and a portion is missing. The sample has 550,000 to 600,000 clones; around 78% are singletons. What was sequenced was PBMCs. These receptors were obtained from a woman in her thirties or forties in good health. Some clones in this sample may be carry-over from other donors' samples.

V and J are TRBV7-9 and TRBJ1-2; D not resolved. The ends were cut back, 2 bases at V and 4 bases at J, with 8 bases in the middle. Germline CDR1 and CDR2: SEHNR and FQNEAQ (reference sequence). This CDR3 has 13 residues. The DNA for the CDR3 is TGTGCCAGCAGCTTAAACGACTTCTATGGCTACACCTTC. Its translation is CASSLNDFYGYTF.

J is TRBJ2-1 and V is TRBV18; D perhaps matches TRBD2 (6 bases). Trimming took 0 bases from V and 4 from J, leaving 7 bases between them. The CDR3 totals 14 residues. The germline V gene has CDR1 KGHSH and CDR2 LQKENI. As DNA, the CDR3 is TGTGCCAGCTCACCACCGGGAGGTTACAATGAGCAGTTCTTC. This gives the protein CASSPPGGYNEQFF.

The CDR3 protein is CASSLETDSGNTIYF. In DNA form, the CDR3 reads TGCGCCAGCAGCTTGGAAACCGACTCTGGAAACACCATATATTTT. This chain joins TRBV5-1 and TRBJ1-3; D unclear. The CDR3 totals 15 residues. V lost 0 bases to trimming and J lost 0 bases, with 7 bases between them. Germline V gene sequence: CDR1 SGHRS, CDR2 YFSETQ.

The rearrangement joins TRBV10-1 to TRBJ2-3, with D possibly being TRBD1 or TRBD2 (5 bases each). This CDR3 is built from 16 residues. V shed 0 bases and J shed 1 base, with 11 bases lying between them. CDR1 WNHNN and CDR2 SYGVQD come from the germline V gene (reference sequence). The CDR3: CASSESGQGGTDTQYF. The CDR3 region has the DNA TGCGCCAGCAGTGAGTCTGGGCAGGGAGGCACAGATACGCAGTATTTT.

This clone was seen a handful of times. V is TRBV6-6 and J is TRBJ1-2; 8 nucleotides match TRBD1. The CDR3 is made up of 13 amino acids. Germline assignment: CDR1 MNHNY and CDR2 SVGAGI (reference sequence). J was trimmed by 7 bases and V by 5 bases; bases with no gene match: 6. CDR3 sequence (DNA): TGTGCCAGCAGTCCGGGACAGGAGGGTGGCTACACCTTC. Translating gives CASSPGQEGGYTF.

V is TRBV7-8 and J is TRBJ2-1; 8 bases fit TRBD1. The CDR3 covers 16 residues. The germline CDR1 and CDR2 sequences are SGHVS and FQNEAQ. The V and J ends lost 3 bases and 0 bases, in that order; junction bases with no gene match: 4. The CDR3 loop is CASSFYRGSSYNEQFF. CDR3 coding DNA: TGTGCCAGCAGCTTCTACAGGGGGAGCTCCTACAATGAGCAGTTCTTC.

This clone was found a few times. The chain links TRBV7-8 to TRBJ2-7; D is perhaps TRBD1 (5 bases). Trimming cost V 5 bases and J 0 bases, with 11 bases left between them. The CDR3 contains 14 residues. Germline V gene data show CDR1 as SGHVS and CDR2 as FQNEAQ. Written as DNA, the CDR3 is TGTGCCAGCAGCCCACTACAGGTCTCCTACGAGCAGTACTTC. Its protein is CASSPLQVSYEQYF. The whole variable domain, filled in from reference TRBV7-8 and TRBJ2-7, reads GAGVSQSPRYKVAKRGQDVALRCDPISGHVSLFWYQQALGQGPEFLTYFQNEAQLDKSGLPSDRFFAERPEGSVSTLKIQRTQQEDSAVYLCASSPLQVSYEQYFGPGTRLTVT.

About this clone: A far larger clone differs by one base, so this is likely a read error. The chain is built from TRBV11-2 and TRBJ2-7, with 10 positions matching TRBD2. This CDR3 has 17 amino acids. Germline CDR1 and CDR2: SGHAT and FQNNGV. The DNA for the CDR3 is TGTGCCAACAGCATAGAACTAGCGGGGAGTGGGAGGGACGAGCAGTACTTC. Translation gives CANSIELAGSGRDEQYF.

The J gene is TRBJ1-1, the V gene TRBV6-1, with 9 bases matching TRBD1. The CDR3 has 13 amino acids. V was clipped by 10 bases and J by 4 bases; unmatched bases: 7. Germline CDR1 and CDR2: MNHNS and SASEGT. The CDR3 spells CATFRDRATEAFF. The DNA for the CDR3 is TGTGCCACCTTCCGGGACAGGGCCACTGAAGCTTTCTTT.

V and J are TRBV6-1 and TRBJ1-2, with TRBD1 matching over 8 bases. V trimming: 6 bases; J trimming: 6 bases; junction bases outside the gene matches: 6. The CDR3 is 13 residues long. Germline loops: CDR1 MNHNS, CDR2 SASEGT. The CDR3 region has the DNA TGTGCCAGCAGACAGACAGGGGCGAATGGCTACACCTTC. Amino acids: CASRQTGANGYTF.

This clone was detected only a few times. The junction does not match germline at one end; this may be a read error. V usage is TRBV29-1 and J usage is TRBJ1-2; D not resolved. Per the germline V gene, CDR1 is SQVTM and CDR2 is ANQGSEA. This CDR3 is built from 10 residues. CDR3 amino acids: CSVGEPSSAF. The DNA of the CDR3 is TGCAGCGTTGGAGAACCGAGCAGCGCCTTC. Complete variable domain (other parts from reference TRBV29-1 and TRBJ1-2): SAVISQKPSRDICQRGTSLTIQCQVDSQVTMMFWYRQQPGQSLTLIATANQGSEATYESGFVIDKFPISRPNLTFSTLTVSNMSPEDSSIYLCSVGEPSSAFGSGTRLTVV.

There are a few counts of this clone. The gene calls are TRBV9 and TRBJ1-3; D ambiguous. The CDR3 covers 14 residues. The germline gives CDR1 SGDLS, CDR2 YYNGEE. The V and J ends lost 4 bases and 6 bases respectively, with 14 bases between them. The CDR3: CASSSPFSQNTIYF. Written as DNA, the CDR3 is TGTGCCAGCAGCTCTCCCTTTTCCCAAAACACCATATATTTT.

There are a few counts of this clone. This chain joins TRBV19 and TRBJ2-1, with 15 bases that match TRBD2. Trimming cost V 6 bases and J 6 bases; bases outside gene matches: 9. Germline V CDR1 and CDR2: LNHDA, SQIVND (reference sequence). The CDR3 contains 17 residues. This CDR3 reads CASSHTKGLAGGNEQFF. The CDR3 bases are TGTGCCAGTAGCCACACCAAGGGACTAGCGGGAGGCAATGAGCAGTTCTTC.

The rearrangement uses TRBV28 and TRBJ2-6; 12 bases match TRBD2. CDR3 length equals 18 residues. V trimming: 6 bases; J trimming: 0 bases; junction bases outside the gene matches: 6. Germline CDR1 reads MDHEN; CDR2 reads SYDVKM. The CDR3 spells CASSRLAGVLSGANVLTF. The CDR3 DNA is TGTGCCAGCAGCCGACTAGCGGGGGTCCTCTCTGGGGCCAACGTCCTGACTTTC.

The gene calls are TRBV6-1 and TRBJ2-7; D is unclear. In germline, CDR1 is MNHNS, CDR2 SASEGT. Trimming pared 2 bases from V and 3 bases from J, leaving 2 bases between. The CDR3 runs to 11 residues. The CDR3 loop is CASSENYEQYF. The CDR3 DNA follows: TGTGCCAGCAGTGAAAACTACGAGCAGTACTTC.

In the case of this clone: A much bigger clone sits one base away, suggesting this may be a read error. The identical CDR3 is also encoded by other nucleotide sequences in the sample. The genes are TRBV29-1 and TRBJ2-5, with TRBD1 identical over 8 bases. CDR1 and CDR2 (germline): SQVTM, ANQGSEA. V shed 5 bases, J shed 5 bases, and the junction held 7 bases outside the gene matches. This CDR3 is built from 13 residues. The CDR3 loop is CSVSGTGAETQYF. CDR3 bases: TGCAGCGTTTCTGGGACAGGAGCGGAGACCCAGTACTTC.

This chain joins TRBV9 and TRBJ1-4, with TRBD1 matching over 7 bases. The CDR3 extends over 17 amino acids. In germline, CDR1 is SGDLS, CDR2 YYNGEE. V trimming: 3 bases; J trimming: 5 bases; junction bases outside the gene matches: 13. Here the CDR3 reads CASSDALRVRGNEKLFF. CDR3 DNA sequence: TGTGCCAGCAGCGACGCGCTCAGGGTCAGGGGGAATGAAAAACTGTTTTTT.

For this clone: The limits of the CDR3 on the DNA are not certain, so only TCRdb's listed CDR3 is given. The chain recombines TRBV7-9 with TRBJ1-5; TRBD1 reflects the table's D call only, with no check against the DNA. Germline V gene sequence: CDR1 SEHNR, CDR2 FQNEAQ (reference sequence). The CDR3 is made up of 16 amino acids, end residues included. CDR3 protein: CASSLVVGQGAGTRHF.

The chain recombines TRBV2 with TRBJ2-7; 9 nucleotides align to TRBD1. The V gene's germline CDR1 is SNHLY and CDR2 FYNNEI. V shed 0 bases, J shed 5 bases, and the junction held 8 bases outside the gene matches. The CDR3 spans 16 residues. The CDR3 sequence: CASSEALRTGVHEQYF. CDR3 nucleotide sequence: TGTGCCAGCAGTGAAGCGCTGAGGACAGGGGTCCACGAGCAGTACTTC.

This rearrangement joins TRBV6-1 to TRBJ2-1; D possibly uses TRBD1 or TRBD2 (6 bases each). V was clipped by 3 bases and J by 3 bases, with 9 bases between them. The length of the CDR3 is 14 residues. Germline CDR1 MNHNS, CDR2 SASEGT. CDR3 nucleotides: TGTGCCAGCAGTGAGGGGGGCGGCTACAATGAGCAGTTCTTC. Protein product: CASSEGGGYNEQFF.

The J gene is TRBJ1-2, the V gene TRBV5-5; 10 bases are shared with TRBD1. The germline gives CDR1 SGHKS, CDR2 YYEKEE (reference sequence). With V trimmed by 4 bases and J by 4 bases, 7 bases remained unmatched. The length of the CDR3 is 15 residues. The chain's CDR3 is CASSQFGTGAYGYTF. The CDR3 coding sequence is TGTGCCAGCAGCCAGTTCGGGACAGGGGCCTATGGCTACACCTTC.

The table lists this clone with many counts. This CDR3 is CAISDQGGGSNQPQHF. The CDR3, as DNA: TGTGCCATCAGTGACCAGGGGGGGGGAAGCAATCAGCCCCAGCATTTT. The chain uses TRBV10-3 and TRBJ1-5; TRBD1 matches 7 bases. There are 16 residues in the CDR3. V gave up 3 bases and J gave up 1 base; unmatched junction bases: 6. Looked up from germline, CDR1 is ENHRY and CDR2 is SYGVKD.

This chain connects TRBV15 to TRBJ1-4, with a tentative D call TRBD1 (5 bases). V gave up 3 bases and J gave up 3 bases, with 8 bases separating them. Germline V lookup: CDR1 LNHNV, CDR2 YYDKDF (reference sequence). The CDR3 has 14 amino acids. Here the CDR3 reads CATSRGLANEKLFF. As DNA, the CDR3 is TGTGCCACCAGCAGGGGGCTGGCTAATGAAAAACTGTTTTTT.

CDR3 bases: TGCGCCAGCAGCCCGCTACTAGCGGAGTGGGGAGAGACCCAGTACTTC. Translation gives CASSPLLAEWGETQYF. This chain links TRBV5-1 with TRBJ2-5, with 8 bases aligning to TRBD2. The CDR3 sequence is 16 residues long. The germline V gene encodes CDR1 SGHRS and CDR2 YFSETQ. The ends lost 4 bases at V and 4 bases at J; junction bases unmatched: 12.

The chain joins TRBV19 to TRBJ2-5, with no clear D. CDR1 and CDR2 from the germline V gene are LNHDA and SQIVND (reference sequence). Trimming took off 3 bases at V and 2 bases at J, with 13 bases between the two ends. CDR3 size: 15 residues. CDR3 protein: CASSILTEDQETQYF. The CDR3 DNA is TGTGCCAGTAGTATTTTGACCGAAGATCAAGAGACCCAGTACTTC. Together with reference TRBV19 and TRBJ2-5, the CDR3 gives the full variable domain: DGGITQSPKYLFRKEGQNVTLSCEQNLNHDAMYWYRQDPGQGLRLIYYSQIVNDFQKGDIAEGYSVSREKKESFPLTVTSAQKNPTAFYLCASSILTEDQETQYFGPGTRLLVL.